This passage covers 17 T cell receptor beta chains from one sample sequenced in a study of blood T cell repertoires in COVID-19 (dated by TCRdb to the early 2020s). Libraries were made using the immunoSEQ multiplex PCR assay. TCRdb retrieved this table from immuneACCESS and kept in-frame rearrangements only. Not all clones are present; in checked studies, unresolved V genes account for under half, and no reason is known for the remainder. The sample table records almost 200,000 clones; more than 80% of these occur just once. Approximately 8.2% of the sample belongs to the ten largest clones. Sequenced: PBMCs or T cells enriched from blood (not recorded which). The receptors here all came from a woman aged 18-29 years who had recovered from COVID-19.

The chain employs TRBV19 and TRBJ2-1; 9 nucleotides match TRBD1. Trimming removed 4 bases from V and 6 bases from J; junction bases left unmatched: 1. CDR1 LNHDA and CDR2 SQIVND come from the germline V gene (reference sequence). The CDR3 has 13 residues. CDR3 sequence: CASSNRGRNEQFF. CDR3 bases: TGTGCCAGTAGTAACAGGGGGCGCAATGAGCAGTTCTTC. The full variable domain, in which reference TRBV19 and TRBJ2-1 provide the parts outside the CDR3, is DGGITQSPKYLFRKEGQNVTLSCEQNLNHDAMYWYRQDPGQGLRLIYYSQIVNDFQKGDIAEGYSVSREKKESFPLTVTSAQKNPTAFYLCASSNRGRNEQFFGPGTRLTVL.

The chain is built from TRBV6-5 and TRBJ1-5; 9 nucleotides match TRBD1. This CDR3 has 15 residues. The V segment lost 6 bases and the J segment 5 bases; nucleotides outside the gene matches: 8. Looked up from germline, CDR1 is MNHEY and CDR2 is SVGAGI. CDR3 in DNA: TGTGCCAGCAGAGGGGGGACAGGGTCCCATCAGCCCCAGCATTTT. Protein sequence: CASRGGTGSHQPQHF.

The CDR3 loop reads CASSLGPGTGDEKLFF. Here the CDR3 DNA reads TGTGCCAGCAGCTTGGGCCCCGGGACAGGGGATGAAAAACTGTTTTTT. The chain links TRBV7-9 to TRBJ1-4; 10 nucleotides agree with TRBD1. Trimming took 3 bases from V and 6 from J; bases not matched to a gene: 7. Germline lookup yields CDR1 SEHNR and CDR2 FQNEAQ (reference sequence). This CDR3 has 16 amino acids.

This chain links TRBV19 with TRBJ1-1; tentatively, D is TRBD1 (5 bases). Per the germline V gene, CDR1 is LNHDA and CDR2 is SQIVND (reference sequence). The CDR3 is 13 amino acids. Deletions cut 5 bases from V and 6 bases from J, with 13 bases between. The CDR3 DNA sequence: TGTGCCAGTAGTGACAGAACCCCAGCTGAAGCTTTCTTT. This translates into CASSDRTPAEAFF.

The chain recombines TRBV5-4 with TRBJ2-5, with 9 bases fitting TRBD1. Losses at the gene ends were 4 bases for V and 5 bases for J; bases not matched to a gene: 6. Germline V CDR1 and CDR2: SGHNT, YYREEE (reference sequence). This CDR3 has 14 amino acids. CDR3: CASSLQGARETQYF. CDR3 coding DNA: TGTGCCAGCAGCCTACAGGGGGCGCGGGAGACCCAGTACTTC.

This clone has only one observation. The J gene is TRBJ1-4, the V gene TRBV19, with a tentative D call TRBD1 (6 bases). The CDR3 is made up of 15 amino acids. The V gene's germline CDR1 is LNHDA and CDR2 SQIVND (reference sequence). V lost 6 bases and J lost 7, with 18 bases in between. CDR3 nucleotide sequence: TGTGCCAGTAGCCCCCTAGAGGGGGTCGGTGAAAAACTGTTTTTT. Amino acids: CASSPLEGVGEKLFF.

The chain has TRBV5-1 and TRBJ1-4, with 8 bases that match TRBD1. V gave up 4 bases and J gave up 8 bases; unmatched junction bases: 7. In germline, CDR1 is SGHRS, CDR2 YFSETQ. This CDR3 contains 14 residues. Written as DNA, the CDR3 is TGCGCCAGCAGCCCACAGGGGGTACAGGAAAAACTGTTTTTT. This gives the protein CASSPQGVQEKLFF.

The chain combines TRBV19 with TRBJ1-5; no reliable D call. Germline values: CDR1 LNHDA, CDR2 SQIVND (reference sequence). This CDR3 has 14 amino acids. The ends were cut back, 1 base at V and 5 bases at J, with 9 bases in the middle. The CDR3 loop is CASSIVADYQPQHF. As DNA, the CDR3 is TGTGCCAGTAGTATAGTGGCAGACTATCAGCCCCAGCATTTT.

The CDR3 DNA sequence: TGTGCCAGCCGGTCCAGCGCTGGCACCGGGGAGCTGTTTTTT. It translates to CASRSSAGTGELFF. V is TRBV7-3 and J is TRBJ2-2; D remains unclear. The CDR3 sequence is 14 residues long. From germline, CDR1 is SGHTA and CDR2 FQGTGA. V was clipped by 8 bases and J by 4 bases, with 14 bases between them.

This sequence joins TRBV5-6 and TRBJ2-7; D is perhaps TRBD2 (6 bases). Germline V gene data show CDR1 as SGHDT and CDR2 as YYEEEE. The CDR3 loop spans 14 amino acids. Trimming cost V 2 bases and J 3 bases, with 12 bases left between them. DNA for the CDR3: TGTGCCAGCAGCTTCGGGGGACGAATCTACGAGCAGTACTTC. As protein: CASSFGGRIYEQYF.

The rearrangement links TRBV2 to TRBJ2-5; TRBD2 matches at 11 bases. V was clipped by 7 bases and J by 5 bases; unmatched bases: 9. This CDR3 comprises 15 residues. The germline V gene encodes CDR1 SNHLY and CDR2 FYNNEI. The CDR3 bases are TGTGCCAGCACCGTAGCGGGGGGGCCGGGGGAGACCCAGTACTTC. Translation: CASTVAGGPGETQYF.

The CDR3 is CASSLYRENEKLFF. The CDR3 DNA reads as TGTGCCAGCAGTTTATACAGGGAGAATGAAAAACTGTTTTTT. The chain carries TRBV28 and TRBJ1-4, with a tentative D call TRBD1 (6 bases). The V end was cut by 1 base, the J end by 5 bases, with 8 bases between. The CDR3 is 14 residues long. Germline V gives CDR1 MDHEN, CDR2 SYDVKM.

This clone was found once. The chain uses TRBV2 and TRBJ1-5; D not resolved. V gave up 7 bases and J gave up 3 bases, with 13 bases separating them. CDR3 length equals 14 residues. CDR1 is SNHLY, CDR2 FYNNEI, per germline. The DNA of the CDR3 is TGTGCCAGCACCCCACAGTTTCCCAATCAGCCCCAGCATTTT. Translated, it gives CASTPQFPNQPQHF.

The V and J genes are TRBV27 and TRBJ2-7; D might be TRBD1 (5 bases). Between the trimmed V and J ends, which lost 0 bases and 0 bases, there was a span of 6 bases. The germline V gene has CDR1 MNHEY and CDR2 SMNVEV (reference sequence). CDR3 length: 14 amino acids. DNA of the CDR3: TGTGCCAGCAGTTTATCAGGGGACTCCTACGAGCAGTACTTC. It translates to CASSLSGDSYEQYF.

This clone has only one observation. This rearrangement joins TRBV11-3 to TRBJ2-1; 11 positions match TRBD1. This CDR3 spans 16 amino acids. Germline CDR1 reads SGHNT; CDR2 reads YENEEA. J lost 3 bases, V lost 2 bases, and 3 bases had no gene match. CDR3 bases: TGTGCCAGCAGCTTAAAAGGGACAGGGGGCTACAATGAGCAGTTCTTC. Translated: CASSLKGTGGYNEQFF.

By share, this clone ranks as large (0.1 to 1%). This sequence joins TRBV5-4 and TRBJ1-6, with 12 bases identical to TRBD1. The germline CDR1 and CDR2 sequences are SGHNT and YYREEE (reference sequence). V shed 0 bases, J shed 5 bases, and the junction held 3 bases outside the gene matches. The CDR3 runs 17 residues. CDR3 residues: CASSLEGQGANNSPLHF. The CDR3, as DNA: TGTGCCAGCAGCTTGGAGGGACAGGGGGCCAATAATTCACCCCTCCACTTT. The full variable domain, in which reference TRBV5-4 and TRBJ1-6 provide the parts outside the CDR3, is ETGVTQSPTHLIKTRGQQVTLRCSSQSGHNTVSWYQQALGQGPQFIFQYYREEENGRGNFPPRFSGLQFPNYSSELNVNALELDDSALYLCASSLEGQGANNSPLHFGNGTRLTVT.

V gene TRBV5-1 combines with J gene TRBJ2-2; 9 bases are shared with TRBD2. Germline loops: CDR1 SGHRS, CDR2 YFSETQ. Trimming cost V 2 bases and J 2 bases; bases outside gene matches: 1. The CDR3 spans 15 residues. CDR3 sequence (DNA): TGCGCCAGCAGCTTTAGCGGGGGAAACACCGGGGAGCTGTTTTTT. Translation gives CASSFSGGNTGELFF. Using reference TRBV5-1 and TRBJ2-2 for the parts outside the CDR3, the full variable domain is KAGVTQTPRYLIKTRGQQVTLSCSPISGHRSVSWYQQTPGQGLQFLFEYFSETQRNKGNFPGRFSGRQFSNSRSEMNVSTLELGDSALYLCASSFSGGNTGELFFGEGSRLTVL.